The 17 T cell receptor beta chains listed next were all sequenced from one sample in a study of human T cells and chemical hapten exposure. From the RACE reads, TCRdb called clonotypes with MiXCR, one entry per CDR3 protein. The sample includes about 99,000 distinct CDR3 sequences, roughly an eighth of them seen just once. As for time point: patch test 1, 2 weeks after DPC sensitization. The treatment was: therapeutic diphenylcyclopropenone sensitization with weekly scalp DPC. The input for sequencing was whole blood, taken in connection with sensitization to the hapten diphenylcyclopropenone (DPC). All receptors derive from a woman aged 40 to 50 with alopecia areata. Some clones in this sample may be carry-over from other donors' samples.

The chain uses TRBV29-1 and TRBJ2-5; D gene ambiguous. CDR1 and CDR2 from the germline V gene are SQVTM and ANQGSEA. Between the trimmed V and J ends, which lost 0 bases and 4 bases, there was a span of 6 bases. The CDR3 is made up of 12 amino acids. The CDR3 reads CSVEDLGETQYF. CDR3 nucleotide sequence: TGCAGCGTTGAAGATTTGGGAGAGACCCAGTACTTC.

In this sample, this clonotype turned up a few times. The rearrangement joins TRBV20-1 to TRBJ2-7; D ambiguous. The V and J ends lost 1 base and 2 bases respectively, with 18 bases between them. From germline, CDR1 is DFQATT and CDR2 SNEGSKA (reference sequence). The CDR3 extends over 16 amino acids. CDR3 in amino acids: CSARGLPVGSAYEQYF. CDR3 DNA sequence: TGCAGTGCTAGAGGGTTACCTGTTGGGTCGGCCTACGAGCAGTACTTC.

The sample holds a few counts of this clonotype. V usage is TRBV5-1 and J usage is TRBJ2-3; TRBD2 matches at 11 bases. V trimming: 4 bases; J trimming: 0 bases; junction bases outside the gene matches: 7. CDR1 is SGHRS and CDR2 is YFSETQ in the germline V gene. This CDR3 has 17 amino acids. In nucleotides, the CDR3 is TGCGCCAGCAGCCACGGGACTAGCGGAACTAGCACAGATACGCAGTATTTT. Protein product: CASSHGTSGTSTDTQYF.

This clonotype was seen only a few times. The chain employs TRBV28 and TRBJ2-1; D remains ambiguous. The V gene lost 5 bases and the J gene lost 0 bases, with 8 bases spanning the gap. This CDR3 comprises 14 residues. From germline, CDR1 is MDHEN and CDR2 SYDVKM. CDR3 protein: CASSHLSSYNEQFF. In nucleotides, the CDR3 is TGTGCCAGCAGTCACCTAAGCTCCTACAATGAGCAGTTCTTC. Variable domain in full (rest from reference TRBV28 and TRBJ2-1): DVKVTQSSRYLVKRTGEKVFLECVQDMDHENMFWYRQDPGLGLRLIYFSYDVKMKEKGDIPEGYSVSREKKERFSLILESASTNQTSMYLCASSHLSSYNEQFFGPGTRLTVL.

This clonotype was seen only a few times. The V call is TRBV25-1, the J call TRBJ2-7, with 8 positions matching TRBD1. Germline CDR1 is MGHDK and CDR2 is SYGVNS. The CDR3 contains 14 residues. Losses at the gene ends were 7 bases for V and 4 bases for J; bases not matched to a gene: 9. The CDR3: CASTGTGGTYEQYF. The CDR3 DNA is TGTGCCAGCACAGGAACAGGGGGAACTTACGAGCAGTACTTC.

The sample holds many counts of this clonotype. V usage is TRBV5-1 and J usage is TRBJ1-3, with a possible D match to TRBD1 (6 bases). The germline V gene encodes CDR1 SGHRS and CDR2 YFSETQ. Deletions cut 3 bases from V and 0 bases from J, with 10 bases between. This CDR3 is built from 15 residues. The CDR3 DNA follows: TGCGCCAGCAGCTGGACAGATCTCTCTGGAAACACCATATATTTT. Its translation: CASSWTDLSGNTIYF. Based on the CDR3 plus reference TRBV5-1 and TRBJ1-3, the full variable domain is KAGVTQTPRYLIKTRGQQVTLSCSPISGHRSVSWYQQTPGQGLQFLFEYFSETQRNKGNFPGRFSGRQFSNSRSEMNVSTLELGDSALYLCASSWTDLSGNTIYFGEGSWLTVV.

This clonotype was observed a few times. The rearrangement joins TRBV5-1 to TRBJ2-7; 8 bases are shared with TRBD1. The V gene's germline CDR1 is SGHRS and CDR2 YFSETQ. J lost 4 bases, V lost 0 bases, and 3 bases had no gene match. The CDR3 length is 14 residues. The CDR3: CASSLGQGFYEQYF. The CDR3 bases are TGCGCCAGCAGCTTGGGACAGGGGTTTTACGAGCAGTACTTC.

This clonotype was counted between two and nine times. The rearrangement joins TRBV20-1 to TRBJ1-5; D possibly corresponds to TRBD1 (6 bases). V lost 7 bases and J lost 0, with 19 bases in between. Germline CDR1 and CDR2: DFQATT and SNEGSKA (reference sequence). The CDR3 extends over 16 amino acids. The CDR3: CSVTPPGAYSNQPQHF. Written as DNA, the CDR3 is TGCAGTGTTACACCACCGGGGGCTTATAGCAATCAGCCCCAGCATTTT.

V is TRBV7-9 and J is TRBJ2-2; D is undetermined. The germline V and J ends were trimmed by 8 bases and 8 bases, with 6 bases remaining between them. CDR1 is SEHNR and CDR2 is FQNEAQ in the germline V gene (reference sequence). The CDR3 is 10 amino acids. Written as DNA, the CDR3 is TGTGCCAGCGAAGCTGGGGAGCTGTTTTTT. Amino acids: CASEAGELFF. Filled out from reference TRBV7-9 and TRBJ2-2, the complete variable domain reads DTGVSQNPRHKITKRGQNVTFRCDPISEHNRLYWYRQTLGQGPEFLTYFQNEAQLEKSRLLSDRFSAERPKGSFSTLEIQRTEQGDSAMYLCASEAGELFFGEGSRLTVL.

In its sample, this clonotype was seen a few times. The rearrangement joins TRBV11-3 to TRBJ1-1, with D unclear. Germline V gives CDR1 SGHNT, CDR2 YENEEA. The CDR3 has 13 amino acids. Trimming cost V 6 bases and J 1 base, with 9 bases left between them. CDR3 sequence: CASSRGGNTEAFF. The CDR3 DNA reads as TGTGCCAGCAGTCGCGGCGGGAACACTGAAGCTTTCTTT.

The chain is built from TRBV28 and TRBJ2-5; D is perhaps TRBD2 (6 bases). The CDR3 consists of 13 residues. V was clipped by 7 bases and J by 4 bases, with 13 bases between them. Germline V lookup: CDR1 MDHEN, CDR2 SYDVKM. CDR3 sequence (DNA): TGTGCCAGCATGAGTTGGGGAGGAGAGACCCAGTACTTC. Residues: CASMSWGGETQYF.

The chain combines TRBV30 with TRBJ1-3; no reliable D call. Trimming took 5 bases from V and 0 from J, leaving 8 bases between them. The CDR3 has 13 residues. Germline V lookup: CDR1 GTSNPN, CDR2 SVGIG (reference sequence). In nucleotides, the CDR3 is TGTGCCTGGGAGCAGCTCTCTGGAAACACCATATATTTT. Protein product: CAWEQLSGNTIYF. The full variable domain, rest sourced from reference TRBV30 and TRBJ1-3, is SQTIHQWPATLVQPVGSPLSLECTVEGTSNPNLYWYRQAAGRGLQLLFYSVGIGQISSEVPQNLSASRPQDRQFILSSKKLLLSDSGFYLCAWEQLSGNTIYFGEGSWLTVV.

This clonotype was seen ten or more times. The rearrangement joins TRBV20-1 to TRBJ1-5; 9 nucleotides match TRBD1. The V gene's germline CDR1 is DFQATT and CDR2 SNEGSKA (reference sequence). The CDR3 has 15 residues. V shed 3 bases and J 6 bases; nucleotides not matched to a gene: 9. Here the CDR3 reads CSASSGQGLGQPQHF. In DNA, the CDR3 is TGCAGTGCTAGCTCCGGACAGGGGTTGGGTCAGCCCCAGCATTTT.

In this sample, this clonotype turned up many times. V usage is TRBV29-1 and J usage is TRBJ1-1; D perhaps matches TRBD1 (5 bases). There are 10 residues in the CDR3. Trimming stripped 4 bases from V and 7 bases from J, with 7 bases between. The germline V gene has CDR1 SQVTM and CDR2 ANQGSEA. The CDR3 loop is CSVVGDEAFF. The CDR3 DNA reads TGCAGCGTTGTGGGGGATGAAGCTTTCTTT. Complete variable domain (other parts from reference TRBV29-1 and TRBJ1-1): SAVISQKPSRDICQRGTSLTIQCQVDSQVTMMFWYRQQPGQSLTLIATANQGSEATYESGFVIDKFPISRPNLTFSTLTVSNMSPEDSSIYLCSVVGDEAFFGQGTRLTVV.

The CDR3 DNA reads as TGCGCCAGCAGCTTGGCCCCTAGCGGAGAATACAATGAGCAGTTCTTC. Its protein product is CASSLAPSGEYNEQFF. This chain connects TRBV5-1 to TRBJ2-1, with 7 bases fitting TRBD2. The V gene end was trimmed by 0 bases and the J gene end by 4 bases; junction bases not matched to a gene: 7. Looked up from germline, CDR1 is SGHRS and CDR2 is YFSETQ. The CDR3 length is 16 residues.

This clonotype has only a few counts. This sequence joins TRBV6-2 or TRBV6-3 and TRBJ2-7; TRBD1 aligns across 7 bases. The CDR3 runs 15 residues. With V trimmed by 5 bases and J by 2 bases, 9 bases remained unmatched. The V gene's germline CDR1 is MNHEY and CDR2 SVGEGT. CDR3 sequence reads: CASSNPRDSPYEQYF. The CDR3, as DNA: TGTGCCAGCAGTAACCCCCGGGACAGCCCCTACGAGCAGTACTTC.

The CDR3 here is CASRPLDPGQGVFNEQFF. The CDR3 DNA reads TGTGCAAGTCGTCCCCTGGACCCGGGACAGGGGGTATTCAATGAGCAGTTCTTC. The chain combines TRBV12-2 with TRBJ2-1; TRBD1 is taken as the D call from the table, unchecked against the DNA. TRBV12-2 counts as a pseudogene. The CDR3 extends over 18 amino acids.